Listed below are T cell receptor beta chains from one sample, sequenced in a study of vaccination and CD4 T cells after COVID-19. In TCRdb, the PCR reads were re-called with MiXCR into one record per CDR3 protein. Among approximately 24,000 distinct CDR3 sequences listed, roughly two fifths were seen once. No cognate antigen is known for these TCRs. The sequencing sample was made of CD4+ T cells from blood, cultured in vitro. These receptors originate from a human donor who had recovered from COVID-19. The CDR3 runs from the conserved cysteine through the conserved F or W. The D gene is left open where the match is weak. Only some rows state a clone size, as once, few, many or a class for expanded clones.

>.|TRBJ1-5|TRBV6-2/TRBV6-3|.
CASNLDSLKQPQHF
TGTGCCAGCAACCTTGACAGTTTGAAACAGCCCCAGCATTTT
>few|TRBJ1-5|TRBV6-1|.
CASSDSGRLLFQHF
TGTGCCAGCAGTGATTCGGGACGCCTACTTTTCCAGCATTTT
>.|TRBJ1-1|TRBV5-6|.
CASSSGQYTEAFF
TGTGCCAGCAGCAGCGGACAGTACACTGAAGCTTTCTTT
>few|TRBJ1-2|TRBV7-2|TRBD1
CASSRDRGNGYTF
TGTGCCAGCAGCCGAGACAGGGGGAATGGCTACACCTTC
>few|TRBJ1-1|TRBV6-1|.
CATRTGNTEAFF
TGTGCCACCCGAACGGGGAACACTGAAGCTTTCTTT
>few|TRBJ2-1|TRBV6-1|TRBD2
CASSLASGYNEQFF
TGTGCCAGCTCCTTGGCTAGCGGTTACAATGAGCAGTTCTTC
>.|TRBJ2-7|TRBV28|.
CASSTASLENEQYF
TGTGCCAGCAGCACTGCGAGTCTAGAGAACGAGCAGTACTTC
>.|TRBJ2-7|TRBV6-1|.
CASLGRKDNYEQYF
TGTGCCAGCTTGGGACGGAAGGATAACTACGAGCAGTACTTC
>.|TRBJ2-7|TRBV20-1|TRBD2
CSAEHRGISGGPYEQYF
TGCAGTGCTGAGCACAGAGGGATTAGCGGGGGGCCATATGAGCAGTACTTC
>.|TRBJ1-2|TRBV12-3/TRBV12-4|.
CASSLGSMGYTF
TGTGCCAGCAGTTTAGGGTCGATGGGCTACACCTTC
>few|TRBJ2-7|TRBV6-1|TRBD1
CASREQGSSYEQYF
TGTGCCAGCAGGGAACAGGGGAGCTCCTACGAGCAGTACTTC
>.|TRBJ2-2|TRBV7-2|.
CASSLSAGNTGELFF
TGTGCCAGCAGCTTATCAGCAGGAAACACCGGGGAGCTGTTTTTT
>few|TRBJ2-1|TRBV6-5|.
CASSYSLRRGEQFF
TGTGCCAGCAGTTACTCTTTGCGACGGGGTGAGCAGTTCTTC
>.|TRBJ1-5|TRBV12-3/TRBV12-4|.
CASSFRRGHQPQHF
TGTGCCAGCAGTTTCAGAAGGGGTCATCAGCCCCAGCATTTT
>.|TRBJ1-2|TRBV12-3/TRBV12-4|.
CASSSPGSNGYTF
TGTGCCAGCAGTTCCCCAGGAAGCAATGGCTACACCTTC
>.|TRBJ1-2|TRBV30|TRBD1
CAWSVFGDRGSYGYTF
TGTGCCTGGAGTGTATTTGGGGACAGGGGATCCTATGGCTACACCTTC
>.|TRBJ2-3|TRBV18|.
CASSRSAGGTDTQYF
TGTGCCAGCTCACGGTCGGCAGGTGGCACAGATACGCAGTATTTT
>.|TRBJ2-7|TRBV6-1|.
CASSNRQANSYEQYF
TGTGCCAGCAGTAACCGACAGGCGAACTCCTACGAGCAGTACTTC
>few|TRBJ2-7|TRBV20-1|TRBD2
CSATPGLASYEQYF
TGCAGTGCTACCCCGGGACTAGCGTCCTACGAGCAGTACTTC
>.|TRBJ2-2|TRBV19|TRBD1
CASSITGGEGNTGELFF
TGTGCCAGTAGTATTACAGGGGGAGAGGGGAACACCGGGGAGCTGTTTTTT
>.|TRBJ2-5|TRBV6-2/TRBV6-3|TRBD2
CASSYLKMVAGGRETQYF
TGTGCCAGCAGTTACCTGAAGATGGTAGCGGGAGGTCGGGAGACCCAGTACTTC
>few|TRBJ2-3|TRBV7-2|TRBD2
CASSPSGRTEYF
TGTGCCAGCAGCCCCTCCGGGAGGACGGAGTATTTT
>few|TRBJ1-1|TRBV28|TRBD1
CASSNRGNVEKAFF
TGTGCCAGCAGTAACAGGGGAAATGTGGAAAAAGCTTTCTTT
>.|TRBJ2-3|TRBV7-7|.
CASSLARLPRDTQYF
TGTGCTAGCAGCTTAGCCAGGCTCCCTAGAGATACGCAGTATTTT
>few|TRBJ1-2|TRBV6-1|.
CASTLDPGLSGSYTF
TGTGCCAGCACCCTAGACCCCGGTCTGTCGGGAAGCTACACCTTC
>few|TRBJ2-6|TRBV27|.
CASSNLGPGSSGANVLTF
TGTGCCAGCAGCAACCTCGGGCCGGGGAGTTCGGGGGCCAACGTCCTGACTTTC
>.|TRBJ1-2|TRBV27|.
CASTQQVGGGNGYTF
TGTGCCAGCACCCAACAGGTTGGGGGGGGGAATGGCTACACCTTC
>few|TRBJ2-5|TRBV19|TRBD2
CASSTGLELGETQYF
TGTGCCAGTAGTACGGGACTAGAGTTGGGGGAGACCCAGTACTTC
>.|TRBJ2-3|TRBV6-2/TRBV6-3|TRBD2
CASSYRGRQTDTQYF
TGTGCCAGCAGTTACCGCGGGAGGCAAACAGATACGCAGTATTTT
>.|TRBJ2-2|TRBV10-1|TRBD1
CASRTGGAEGGELFF
TGCGCCAGCAGGACAGGGGGCGCGGAGGGCGGGGAGCTGTTTTTT
>.|TRBJ1-1|TRBV19|TRBD1
CASQGAGTGVMKNTEAFF
TGTGCCAGTCAAGGTGCCGGGACAGGGGTCATGAAGAACACTGAAGCTTTCTTT
>.|TRBJ2-6|TRBV5-1|.
CASSLVAHSPSGANVLTF
TGCGCCAGCAGCTTGGTAGCCCACTCACCCTCTGGGGCCAACGTCCTGACTTTC
>.|TRBJ2-3|TRBV24-1|.
CATSDTGQDDTDTQYF
TGTGCCACCAGTGATACCGGGCAGGATGACACAGATACGCAGTATTTT
>.|TRBJ2-7|TRBV11-2|TRBD1
CASRARDRGDEQYF
TGTGCCAGCAGGGCCCGGGACAGGGGGGACGAGCAGTACTTC
>.|TRBJ2-1|TRBV10-3|TRBD1
CAIQGANLNEQFF
TGTGCCATCCAGGGGGCTAACCTCAATGAGCAGTTCTTC
>few|TRBJ2-7|TRBV4-2|TRBD2
CASSQDGTSGTTSYEQYF
TGTGCCAGCAGCCAAGACGGGACTAGCGGGACCACCTCCTACGAGCAGTACTTC
>few|TRBJ2-3|TRBV6-4|TRBD1
CASSPRTGRTDTQYF
TGTGCCAGCAGTCCCCGGACAGGGCGAACAGATACGCAGTATTTT